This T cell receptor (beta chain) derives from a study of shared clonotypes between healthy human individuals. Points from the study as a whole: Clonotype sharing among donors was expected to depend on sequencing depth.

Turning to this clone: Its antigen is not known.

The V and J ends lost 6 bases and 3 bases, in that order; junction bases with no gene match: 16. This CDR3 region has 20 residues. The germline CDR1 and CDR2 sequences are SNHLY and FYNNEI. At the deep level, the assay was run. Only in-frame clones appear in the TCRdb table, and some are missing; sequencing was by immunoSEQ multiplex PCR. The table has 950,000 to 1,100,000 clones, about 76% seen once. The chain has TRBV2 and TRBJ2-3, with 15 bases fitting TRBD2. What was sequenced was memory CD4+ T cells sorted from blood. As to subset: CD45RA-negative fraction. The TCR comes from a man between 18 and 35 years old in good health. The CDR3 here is CASRVPGLAGGAYGTDTQYF. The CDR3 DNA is TGTGCCAGCAGAGTCCCGGGACTAGCGGGAGGAGCTTACGGGACAGATACGCAGTATTTT.